The 12 T cell receptor beta chains below were found in one sample sequenced in a study of T cell clonality in common variable immunodeficiency. General study results and limits: In common variable immunodeficiency, TCR beta chains reportedly carried fewer deletions and N-nucleotide insertions.

Assay: immunoSEQ multiplex PCR; the TCRdb copy retains only in-frame clones and omits some. The sample lists approximately 30,000 clones, none appearing once, the ten largest making up around 6.4%. No antigen is known for these receptors. Sequencing was done on a sample of peripheral blood mononuclear cells. These receptors were collected from a human donor with common variable immunodeficiency.

To note about this clone: The CDR3 end is not reached by the read, which stops 3 residues before it; the germline J gene fills it in. The rearrangement uses TRBV2 and TRBJ1-2, with TRBD1 identical over 7 bases. The CDR3 is 14 amino acids. J was trimmed by 2 bases and V by 6 bases; bases with no gene match: 6. The germline V gene has CDR1 SNHLY and CDR2 FYNNEI. CDR3 in amino acids: CASRYRGVNYGYTF. The sequenced part of the CDR3 DNA is TGTGCCAGCAGATACAGGGGAGTAAACTATGGC.

This clone showed up just a few times. The read terminates 3 residues ahead of where the CDR3 ends, so the germline J gene completes it. The V and J genes are TRBV11-1 and TRBJ2-1, with TRBD2 matching 7 bases. After removal of 4 bases from V and 0 bases from J, the junction contained 3 bases not matched to a gene. The CDR3 runs to 15 residues. Germline CDR1 SGHAT, CDR2 FQDESV (reference sequence). The CDR3 region is CASSSTSASYNEQFF. The CDR3 DNA, read in part, is TGTGCCAGCAGCTCCACTAGCGCCTCCTACAATGAG.

This clone was picked up a small number of times. Sequencing ends 3 residues short of the CDR3 end; the germline J gene provides the rest. The V and J genes are TRBV7-2 and TRBJ1-5, with D hard to call. Germline CDR1 SGHTA, CDR2 FQGNSA. Trimming pared 3 bases from V and 4 bases from J, leaving 7 bases between. The CDR3 has 13 residues. Partial CDR3 DNA: TGTGCCAGCAGCTTTTCTAGAAATCAGCCC. It encodes CASSFSRNQP. The entire CDR3 reads CASSFSRNQPQHF.

By share, this clone counts as medium-sized. The read finishes 3 residues shy of the CDR3 end, and the germline J gene is used to complete it. This sequence joins TRBV30 and TRBJ1-3, with a weak D call TRBD1 (5 bases). Germline-derived CDR1 and CDR2 are GTSNPN and SVGIG (reference sequence). The V gene lost 8 bases and the J gene lost 0 bases, with 8 bases spanning the gap. This CDR3 contains 12 residues. CDR3 sequence reads: CAGTVSGNTIYF. The CDR3 bases that were read are TGTGCCGGGACGGTCTCTGGAAACACC.

This clone was recorded many times. CDR3 bases read: TGTGCCAGCAGCTTAGAGGGTGAG. Amino acids: CASSLEGE. The entire CDR3 protein is CASSLEGEQFF. V is TRBV7-3 and J is TRBJ2-1; tentative D call: TRBD2 (5 bases). Read data end 3 residues before the CDR3 end; the end is taken from the germline J gene. The CDR3 is 11 amino acids. Trimming cost V 2 bases and J 9 bases, with 5 bases left between them. Germline CDR1 SGHTA, CDR2 FQGTGA.

A word on this clone: The read ends 3 residues before the CDR3 terminus; that terminus is restored from the germline J gene. The chain recombines TRBV6-4 with TRBJ1-1, with D uncertain. V was clipped by 5 bases and J by 5 bases, with 12 bases between them. Germline CDR1 reads MRHNA; CDR2 reads SNTAGT. The CDR3 runs 13 residues. Partial CDR3 DNA: TGTGCCAGCAGTCGATCTAGGTTGACTGAA. Translating gives CASSRSRLTE. The full CDR3 reads CASSRSRLTEAFF.

This clone occurred many times. The read falls 3 residues short of the CDR3 end, and the missing part is taken from the germline J gene. The gene calls are TRBV19 and TRBJ2-3; 10 bases align to TRBD2. This CDR3 is built from 16 residues. In germline, CDR1 is LNHDA, CDR2 SQIVND (reference sequence). V was pared by 4 bases and J by 3 bases, with 7 bases of the junction left unmatched. CDR3 protein: CASSTPASGRTDTQYF. The sequenced part of the CDR3 DNA is TGTGCCAGTAGTACTCCGGCTAGCGGGAGAACAGATACG.

This clone was seen many times. The read falls 3 residues short of the CDR3 end, and the missing part is taken from the germline J gene. The chain links TRBV9 to TRBJ2-7; 9 bases align to TRBD2. The junction had 10 bases not matched to a gene; V was cut back by 0 bases and J by 3 bases. The germline V gene has CDR1 SGDLS and CDR2 YYNGEE. The CDR3 is made up of 17 amino acids. This CDR3 is CASSVEASGTKGYEQYF. The covered CDR3 bases are TGTGCCAGCAGCGTAGAGGCTAGCGGGACCAAAGGCTACGAG.

This clone was found many times. The observed sequence ends 3 residues before the CDR3 terminus, with the missing tail filled in from the germline J gene. This chain links TRBV11-2 with TRBJ1-2; TRBD1 matches 7 bases. The CDR3 has 13 residues. Germline CDR1 and CDR2: SGHAT and FQNNGV. This chain's CDR3 is CASSFDRAAGYTF. The covered CDR3 bases are TGTGCCAGCAGCTTCGACAGGGCTGCAGGC.

This clone occurred many times. The sequenced fragment ends 3 residues before the CDR3 boundary, so the rest is inferred from the germline J gene. The rearrangement uses TRBV28 and TRBJ1-6; 9 positions agree with TRBD1. This CDR3 has 14 amino acids. Germline values: CDR1 MDHEN, CDR2 SYDVKM. The CDR3 is CASSPTGGGSTLHF. The sequenced CDR3 bases are TGTGCCAGCAGTCCCACAGGGGGCGGGTCAACC.

Of note for this clone: From the germline J gene comes the end of the CDR3, since the read stops 3 residues before it. The chain couples TRBV11-3 to TRBJ1-1; 7 bases are shared with TRBD1. Germline V lookup: CDR1 SGHNT, CDR2 YENEEA. CDR3 length: 14 amino acids. After removal of 4 bases from V and 2 bases from J, the junction contained 4 bases not matched to a gene. CDR3 region: CASSSRQGNTEAFF. CDR3 DNA, as far as it was read: TGTGCCAGCAGCTCCCGACAGGGCAACACTGAA.

This clone was seen many times. The read finishes 3 residues shy of the CDR3 end, and the germline J gene is used to complete it. The chain couples TRBV24-1 to TRBJ2-3; perhaps TRBD2 as D (5 bases). V was clipped by 3 bases and J by 0 bases, with 12 bases between them. The CDR3 is 16 amino acids. Per germline, CDR1 KGHDR and CDR2 SFDVKD. The sequenced part of the CDR3 DNA is TGTGCCACCAGTGATCGAACTAGTACTAGCACAGATACG. Protein sequence: CATSDRTSTSTDT. The whole CDR3 region reads CATSDRTSTSTDTQYF.